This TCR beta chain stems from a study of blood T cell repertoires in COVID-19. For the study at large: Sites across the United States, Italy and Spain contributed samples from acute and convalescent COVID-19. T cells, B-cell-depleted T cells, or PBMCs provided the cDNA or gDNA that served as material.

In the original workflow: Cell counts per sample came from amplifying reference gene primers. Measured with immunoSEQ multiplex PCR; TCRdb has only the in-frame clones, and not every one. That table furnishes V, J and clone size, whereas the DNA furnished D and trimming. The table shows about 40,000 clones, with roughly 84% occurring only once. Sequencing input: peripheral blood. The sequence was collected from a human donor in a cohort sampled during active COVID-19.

CDR3 amino acids: CASSRRGGNYEQYF. The CDR3 nucleotides are TGTGCCAGCAGCCGAAGGGGGGGGAACTACGAGCAGTACTTC. The genes are TRBV13 and TRBJ2-7, with D possibly matching TRBD2 (7 bases). This CDR3 comprises 14 residues. Looked up from germline, CDR1 is PRHDT and CDR2 is FYEKMQ (reference sequence). V lost 5 bases to trimming and J lost 3 bases, with 14 bases between them.